This T cell receptor (beta chain) was retrieved from a study of T cells in Graves' hyperthyroidism and ophthalmopathy. Whole-study results and caveats: Clonotypes that were expanded in thyroid above 0.001 mostly appeared in blood too.

TCR beta CDR3 regions were amplified from RNA transcripts. When the TCR CDR3 underwent first-round RT-PCR, the HTBI primer set was used. TCRdb recomputed calls from the multiplex PCR reads with MiXCR, one row per CDR3 protein. The table has under 300,000 distinct CDR3 sequences, 12% to 15% seen once; the top ten hold roughly 7.9%. Recently diagnosed hyperthyroidism of less than 2 months' duration affected patients aged 18 to 65. On the basis of clinical symptoms, serum thyroxine and TRAb, thyroid ultrasound and orbital computed tomography, diagnoses were made. The table lists this clonotype with many counts. The antigen remains unidentified. The CDR3 has 16 residues. V lost 5 bases and J lost 8; bases outside the gene matches: 10.

Sequenced sample: blood. The receptor was isolated from a middle-aged woman with Graves' hyperthyroidism. The chain has TRBV12-3 or TRBV12-4 and TRBJ2-1; 12 positions match TRBD2. CDR3 region: CASSPRLAGVWDEQFF. The DNA of the CDR3 is TGTGCCAGCAGTCCCCGACTAGCGGGAGTTTGGGATGAGCAGTTCTTC.